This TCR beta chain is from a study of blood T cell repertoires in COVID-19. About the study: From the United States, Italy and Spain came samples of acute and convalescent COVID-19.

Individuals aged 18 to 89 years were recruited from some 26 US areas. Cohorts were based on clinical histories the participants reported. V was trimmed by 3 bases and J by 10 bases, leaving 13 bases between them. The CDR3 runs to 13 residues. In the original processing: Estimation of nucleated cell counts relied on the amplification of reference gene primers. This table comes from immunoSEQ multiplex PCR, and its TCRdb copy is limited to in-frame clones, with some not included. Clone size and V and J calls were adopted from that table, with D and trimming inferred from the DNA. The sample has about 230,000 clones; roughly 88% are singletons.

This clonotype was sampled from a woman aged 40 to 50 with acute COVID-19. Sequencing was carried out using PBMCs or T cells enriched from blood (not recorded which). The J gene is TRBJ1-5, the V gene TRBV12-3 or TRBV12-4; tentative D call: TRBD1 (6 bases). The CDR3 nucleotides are TGTGCCAGCAGTTTTGGGGGCGACCATCCCCAGCATTTT. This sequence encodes CASSFGGDHPQHF.